Following are 28 T cell receptor beta chains from one sample sequenced in a study of control samples from healthy donors and cancer patients. Method: immunoSEQ multiplex PCR; TCRdb's copy keeps in-frame clones and lacks some. The top ten clones hold approximately 9.4% of a sample with 60,000 to 95,000 clones, approximately 91% of them seen once. Sequenced sample: PBMCs. The receptors originated from a woman aged 45 to 65 with colorectal cancer.

The CDR3 sequence: CASSLIGLSSYNEQFF. Written as DNA, the CDR3 is TGCGCCAGCAGTCTGATTGGCCTTAGCTCCTACAATGAGCAGTTCTTC. This sequence joins TRBV5-1 and TRBJ2-1; D is unclear. This CDR3 comprises 16 residues. The germline V gene has CDR1 SGHRS and CDR2 YFSETQ. V was clipped by 5 bases and J by 0 bases, with 15 bases between them.

This rearrangement joins TRBV10-3 to TRBJ1-2, with 8 bases lining up with TRBD1. Per the germline V gene, CDR1 is ENHRY and CDR2 is SYGVKD. The CDR3 is made up of 14 amino acids. Germline trimming cut 3 bases from V and 4 bases from J; bases unmatched to any gene: 4. The DNA of the CDR3 is TGTGCCATCAGTGATTCAGACAGGGGCTATGGCTACACCTTC. The encoded protein is CAISDSDRGYGYTF.

The chain has TRBV9 and TRBJ1-2, with TRBD1 matching 8 bases. Germline V gives CDR1 SGDLS, CDR2 YYNGEE. Trimming cost V 4 bases and J 8 bases; bases outside gene matches: 13. The CDR3 contains 15 residues. The CDR3 protein is CASSPGGYLPGGYTF. The CDR3 nucleotides are TGTGCCAGCAGCCCAGGGGGCTATTTGCCGGGAGGCTACACCTTC.

The chain links TRBV19 to TRBJ2-7; 8 bases fit TRBD1. V shed 2 bases and J 0 bases; nucleotides not matched to a gene: 6. The CDR3 runs to 16 residues. The germline V gene has CDR1 LNHDA and CDR2 SQIVND (reference sequence). CDR3 amino acids: CASSISRGQASYEQYV. The CDR3 nucleotides are TGTGCCAGTAGTATATCCCGGGGACAGGCCTCCTACGAGCAGTACGTC.

This sequence joins TRBV14 and TRBJ1-1; D is unclear. The CDR3 spans 13 residues. V lost 1 base to trimming and J lost 3 bases, with 6 bases between them. Germline loops: CDR1 SGHDN, CDR2 FVKESK. CDR3 amino acids: CASSQVGYTEAFF. CDR3 DNA sequence: TGTGCCAGCAGCCAAGTGGGGTACACTGAAGCTTTCTTT.

V usage is TRBV5-1 and J usage is TRBJ1-2, with D possibly TRBD1 on 6 matching bases. The CDR3 sequence is 14 residues long. Germline CDR1 reads SGHRS; CDR2 reads YFSETQ. Between the trimmed V and J ends, which lost 5 bases and 7 bases, there was a span of 18 bases. The chain's CDR3 is CASRGTPLAFGYTF. The CDR3 DNA follows: TGCGCCAGCAGAGGGACACCGCTTGCCTTTGGCTACACCTTC.

The chain links TRBV24-1 to TRBJ2-3, with TRBD1 matching 8 bases. V gave up 5 bases and J gave up 2 bases; unmatched junction bases: 5. CDR1 is KGHDR, CDR2 SFDVKD, per germline. The CDR3 consists of 15 residues. The chain's CDR3 is CATSATDRVTDTQYF. Written as DNA, the CDR3 is TGTGCCACCAGTGCCACGGACAGGGTCACAGATACGCAGTATTTT.

J is TRBJ2-5 and V is TRBV4-3; D is possibly TRBD2 (5 bases). In germline, CDR1 is LGHNA, CDR2 YSLEER. The CDR3 contains 17 residues. Trimming took 1 base from V and 2 from J, leaving 17 bases between them. The chain's CDR3 is CASSQGAVDGNQETQYF. CDR3 sequence (DNA): TGCGCCAGCAGCCAAGGAGCGGTCGACGGAAATCAAGAGACCCAGTACTTC.

This rearrangement joins TRBV7-9 to TRBJ2-3, with TRBD2 identical over 7 bases. The CDR3 consists of 13 residues. Trimming took 3 bases from V and 3 from J; bases not matched to a gene: 0. Germline V gene data show CDR1 as SEHNR and CDR2 as FQNEAQ (reference sequence). The CDR3 loop is CASSLGGTDTQYF. The CDR3 DNA reads as TGTGCCAGCAGCTTGGGGGGGACAGATACGCAGTATTTT.

The chain has TRBV7-9 and TRBJ2-2; 11 nucleotides agree with TRBD1. V gave up 5 bases and J gave up 0 bases; unmatched junction bases: 14. CDR1 and CDR2 (germline): SEHNR, FQNEAQ (reference sequence). The CDR3 spans 20 residues. CDR3 in DNA: TGTGCCAGCAGCAAAGACCCGGGACAGGGGGTCTCATCGAACACCGGGGAGCTGTTTTTT. Its translation is CASSKDPGQGVSSNTGELFF.

The chain recombines TRBV7-3 with TRBJ1-5, with no clear D. Germline CDR1 SGHTA, CDR2 FQGTGA. Trimming left V 4 bases short and J 0 bases short, with 10 bases between. The CDR3 consists of 15 residues. This chain's CDR3 is CASSSKKYSNQPQHF. CDR3 DNA sequence: TGTGCCAGCAGCTCAAAGAAGTATAGCAATCAGCCCCAGCATTTT. Full variable domain (missing parts from reference TRBV7-3 and TRBJ1-5): GAGVSQTPSNKVTEKGKYVELRCDPISGHTALYWYRQSLGQGPEFLIYFQGTGAADDSGLPNDRFFAVRPEGSVSTLKIQRTERGDSAVYLCASSSKKYSNQPQHFGDGTRLSIL.

The rearrangement joins TRBV3-1 (or the pseudogene TRBV3-2) to TRBJ2-5, with D perhaps TRBD2 (5 bases). CDR3 length equals 12 residues. V lost 4 bases and J lost 10, with 13 bases in between. Germline CDR1 LGHDT, CDR2 YNNKEL (reference sequence). The CDR3 coding sequence is TGTGCCAGCAGCCCCGAGTGGCGGGTCCAGTACTTC. Protein product: CASSPEWRVQYF.

This clone has only one observation. J is TRBJ1-1 and V is TRBV4-3, with 7 bases aligning to TRBD1. Per the germline V gene, CDR1 is LGHNA and CDR2 is YSLEER. The V segment lost 0 bases and the J segment 2 bases; nucleotides outside the gene matches: 9. The CDR3 sequence is 17 residues long. DNA of the CDR3: TGCGCCAGCAGCCAAGATTTTTTAGGGGGCGAAAACACTGAAGCTTTCTTT. The encoded protein is CASSQDFLGGENTEAFF.

This sequence joins TRBV12-3 or TRBV12-4 and TRBJ1-2, with a weak D call TRBD1 (5 bases). This CDR3 has 12 residues. V was clipped by 6 bases and J by 3 bases, with 8 bases between them. The CDR3 here is CASSVGDYGYTF. DNA of the CDR3: TGTGCCAGCAGCGTGGGGGACTATGGCTACACCTTC.

This clone appeared once. The rearrangement joins TRBV10-2 to TRBJ1-5; a weak D match, TRBD1 (6 bases). The germline V gene encodes CDR1 WSHSY and CDR2 SAAADI. V was cut by 10 bases and J by 4 bases, with 14 bases left in between. The CDR3 loop spans 13 amino acids. CDR3 sequence (DNA): TGCGCCACCGGTTGGACAGTAAATCAGCCCCAGCATTTT. Residues: CATGWTVNQPQHF.

This clone has more than one count but fewer than ten. The chain uses TRBV5-6 and TRBJ2-1, with D possibly being TRBD1 or TRBD2 (5 bases each). Trimming took off 0 bases at V and 2 bases at J, with 12 bases between the two ends. This CDR3 spans 16 amino acids. Germline-derived CDR1 and CDR2 are SGHDT and YYEEEE. CDR3 region: CASSLDGAGTYNEQFF. The CDR3 coding sequence is TGTGCCAGCAGCTTGGACGGGGCCGGCACCTACAATGAGCAGTTCTTC.

This clone has just one count. The CDR3 DNA sequence: TGTGCCAGCAGCCAAGGGTACGGGACCGGGGAGCTGTTTTTT. Its translation: CASSQGYGTGELFF. The chain carries TRBV3-1 (or the pseudogene TRBV3-2) and TRBJ2-2, with D unresolved. The V gene lost 1 base and the J gene lost 5 bases, with 8 bases spanning the gap. The CDR3 is 14 residues long. Germline loops: CDR1 LGHDT, CDR2 YNNKEL (reference sequence).

CDR3 loop: CASSLGVGTYNSPLHF. CDR3 sequence (DNA): TGTGCCAGCAGCTTAGGAGTGGGAACCTATAATTCACCCCTCCACTTT. The chain links TRBV7-2 to TRBJ1-6; D ambiguous. Germline CDR1 SGHTA, CDR2 FQGNSA. V was trimmed by 1 base and J by 2 bases, leaving 9 bases between them. This CDR3 is 16 amino acids long.

The chain couples TRBV3-1 (or the pseudogene TRBV3-2) to TRBJ2-2; 8 bases are shared with TRBD2. The CDR3 spans 17 residues. Germline V CDR1 and CDR2: LGHDT, YNNKEL (reference sequence). V lost 0 bases, J lost 4 bases, and 7 bases stayed unmatched. CDR3 region: CASSQDGGGFGTGELFF. The DNA for the CDR3 is TGTGCCAGCAGCCAAGACGGCGGGGGGTTCGGCACCGGGGAGCTGTTTTTT.

The rearrangement uses TRBV18 and TRBJ2-2; D remains unclear. The CDR3 totals 14 residues. V gave up 3 bases and J gave up 1 base, with 6 bases separating them. The germline V gene has CDR1 KGHSH and CDR2 LQKENI. CDR3: CASSPSGNTGELFF. The CDR3, as DNA: TGTGCCAGCTCACCTTCGGGGAACACCGGGGAGCTGTTTTTT.

V gene TRBV7-2 combines with J gene TRBJ2-3, with D possibly matching TRBD2 (5 bases). V was shortened by 8 bases and J by 1 base, with 10 bases between the two germline ends. This CDR3 is 13 amino acids long. Germline CDR1 is SGHTA and CDR2 is FQGNSA. CDR3 nucleotides: TGTGCCAGCGATCCCGGGGGCACAGATACGCAGTATTTT. This encodes CASDPGGTDTQYF. Full variable domain (outside the CDR3, taken from reference TRBV7-2 and TRBJ2-3): GAGVSQSPSNKVTEKGKDVELRCDPISGHTALYWYRQSLGQGLEFLIYFQGNSAPDKSGLPSDRFSAERTGGSVSTLTIQRTQQEDSAVYLCASDPGGTDTQYFGPGTRLTVL.

This chain uses TRBV14 with TRBJ1-2; no reliable D call. V dropped 4 bases and J dropped 8 bases, with 14 bases sitting between them. This CDR3 comprises 13 residues. The germline CDR1 and CDR2 sequences are SGHDN and FVKESK. CDR3 sequence: CASSPVEAGGYTF. CDR3 in DNA: TGTGCCAGCAGCCCCGTCGAGGCGGGGGGCTACACCTTC.

V is TRBV19 and J is TRBJ1-4, with TRBD1 matching over 8 bases. With 7 bases clipped from V and 8 bases from J, the junction kept 9 bases outside the gene matches. Germline loops: CDR1 LNHDA, CDR2 SQIVND (reference sequence). The CDR3 loop spans 14 amino acids. CDR3 bases: TGTGCCAGTAAACCAGGGACAGGAAGAGAAAAACTGTTTTTT. It translates to CASKPGTGREKLFF.

The chain employs TRBV29-1 and TRBJ1-4; perhaps TRBD1 as D (5 bases). Germline lookup yields CDR1 SQVTM and CDR2 ANQGSEA. Trimming left V 6 bases short and J 7 bases short, with 15 bases between. The CDR3 runs to 13 residues. CDR3 DNA sequence: TGCAGCGTATCCCAGGGCCTAGTTGAAAAACTGTTTTTT. This encodes CSVSQGLVEKLFF.

The chain combines TRBV2 with TRBJ1-3; D gene uncertain. The CDR3 spans 14 residues. Trimming stripped 7 bases from V and 0 bases from J, with 10 bases between. The V gene's germline CDR1 is SNHLY and CDR2 FYNNEI. CDR3 in DNA: TGTGCCAGCAAAGGAGGGAGCTCTGGAAACACCATATATTTT. Translation: CASKGGSSGNTIYF.

The chain couples TRBV27 to TRBJ2-1, with D perhaps TRBD1 (6 bases). CDR3 length equals 12 residues. V was trimmed by 6 bases and J by 8 bases, leaving 11 bases between them. CDR1 MNHEY and CDR2 SMNVEV come from the germline V gene (reference sequence). Written as DNA, the CDR3 is TGTGCCAGCAGGGGGGCCTGGGATGAGCAGTTCTTC. This sequence encodes CASRGAWDEQFF.

Only one count was recorded for this clone. The V call is TRBV19, the J call TRBJ1-5; D gene uncertain. The ends were cut back, 6 bases at V and 4 bases at J, with 10 bases in the middle. CDR1 LNHDA and CDR2 SQIVND come from the germline V gene (reference sequence). This CDR3 has 13 residues. CDR3 region: CASRVGTNQPQHF. CDR3 coding DNA: TGTGCCAGTAGGGTCGGCACAAATCAGCCCCAGCATTTT. Full variable domain (remainder filled in from reference TRBV19 and TRBJ1-5): DGGITQSPKYLFRKEGQNVTLSCEQNLNHDAMYWYRQDPGQGLRLIYYSQIVNDFQKGDIAEGYSVSREKKESFPLTVTSAQKNPTAFYLCASRVGTNQPQHFGDGTRLSIL.

The chain uses TRBV5-1 and TRBJ2-1; D may be TRBD1 (5 bases). The germline V gene encodes CDR1 SGHRS and CDR2 YFSETQ. The CDR3 loop spans 17 amino acids. The V end was cut by 4 bases, the J end by 1 base, with 18 bases between. CDR3 sequence: CASSPDPPRTSYNEQFF. Written as DNA, the CDR3 is TGCGCCAGCAGCCCTGACCCACCTAGGACATCCTACAATGAGCAGTTCTTC.